This T cell receptor beta chain was sequenced for a study of blood T cell repertoires in COVID-19. Study in general: Material from acute and convalescent COVID-19 was sourced from the United States, Italy and Spain. PBMCs, B-cell-depleted T cells, or T cells were the source of the cDNA or gDNA that made up the material.

Authors' methods: From reference gene primer amplification, estimates of nucleated cell counts were derived. Libraries were prepared by immunoSEQ multiplex PCR; TCRdb keeps only in-frame clonotypes and omits some of them. Clone size and the V and J calls come from that table; the DNA yielded D and trimming. The table shows some 90,000 clones, with 75% to 95% occurring only once. The germline V gene encodes CDR1 SEHNR and CDR2 FQNEAQ (reference sequence). The CDR3 runs to 15 residues. J was trimmed by 4 bases and V by 5 bases; bases with no gene match: 7. This receptor was identified in a woman in her forties or fifties in a cohort sampled during active COVID-19. The sample comprised peripheral blood. The V gene is TRBV7-9, the J gene TRBJ1-1; TRBD1 matches at 10 bases. The CDR3 spells CASSRRGQGSTEAFF. CDR3 in DNA: TGTGCCAGCAGCCGGAGGGGACAGGGGTCCACTGAAGCTTTCTTT.